This TCR beta chain was identified during a study of early T cells in non-severe SARS-CoV-2 infection. Study in general: RNA in bulk from unsorted whole blood was sequenced, and chains were unpaired. Study-level results: The matching step, a VDJdb search, favored anti-spike CD8 responses and missed private and CD4 specificities.

Unique molecular identifier tags were affixed to discrete cDNA molecules. TCRdb re-called the 5' RACE reads with MiXCR, one entry per CDR3 protein. The sample yields approximately 99,000 distinct CDR3 sequences, 9% to 14% seen once. This clonotype was observed at least ten times. Antigen: not known. CDR3 length: 15 amino acids. V lost 0 bases to trimming and J lost 0 bases, with 6 bases between them. Per the germline V gene, CDR1 is SGHAT and CDR2 is FQNNGV. The chain uses TRBV11-2 and TRBJ2-1; D call uncertain. Sequencing was done on a sample of whole blood. This clonotype was sampled from an adult who was a healthcare worker with PCR-confirmed SARS-CoV-2 infection or an uninfected control (not recorded which). This CDR3 is CASSLDPSSYNEQFF. The CDR3 nucleotides read TGTGCCAGCAGCTTAGATCCTAGCTCCTACAATGAGCAGTTCTTC.